This T cell receptor beta chain stems from a study of identical twins. Findings and limits, study-wide: Models underestimated TCR alpha sharing (out-of-frame) in monozygotic twins.

A word on this clonotype: Its antigen remains unknown.

In TCRdb, the 5' RACE reads were re-called with MiXCR into one record per CDR3 protein. The data contain 650,000 to 800,000 distinct CDR3 sequences, around 8.3% of them seen just once; the ten biggest clones take up around 0.98%. The V end was cut by 4 bases, the J end by 5 bases, with 15 bases between. The CDR3 length is 16 residues. From germline, CDR1 is SGHVS and CDR2 FQNEAQ. These same data were also listed under a study on yellow fever vaccine responses in identical twins. That publication notes: Twins showed a vaccine T cell response that reportedly seemed partly convergent, partly personalized.

This TCR was recovered from a woman between 18 and 29 years old in good health. The genes are TRBV7-8 and TRBJ1-6; TRBD1 is a possible D gene (6 bases). What was sequenced was PBMCs. The CDR3: CASSSRQARDNSPLHF. In DNA form, the CDR3 reads TGTGCCAGCAGCTCAAGACAGGCTCGGGATAATTCACCCCTCCACTTT.